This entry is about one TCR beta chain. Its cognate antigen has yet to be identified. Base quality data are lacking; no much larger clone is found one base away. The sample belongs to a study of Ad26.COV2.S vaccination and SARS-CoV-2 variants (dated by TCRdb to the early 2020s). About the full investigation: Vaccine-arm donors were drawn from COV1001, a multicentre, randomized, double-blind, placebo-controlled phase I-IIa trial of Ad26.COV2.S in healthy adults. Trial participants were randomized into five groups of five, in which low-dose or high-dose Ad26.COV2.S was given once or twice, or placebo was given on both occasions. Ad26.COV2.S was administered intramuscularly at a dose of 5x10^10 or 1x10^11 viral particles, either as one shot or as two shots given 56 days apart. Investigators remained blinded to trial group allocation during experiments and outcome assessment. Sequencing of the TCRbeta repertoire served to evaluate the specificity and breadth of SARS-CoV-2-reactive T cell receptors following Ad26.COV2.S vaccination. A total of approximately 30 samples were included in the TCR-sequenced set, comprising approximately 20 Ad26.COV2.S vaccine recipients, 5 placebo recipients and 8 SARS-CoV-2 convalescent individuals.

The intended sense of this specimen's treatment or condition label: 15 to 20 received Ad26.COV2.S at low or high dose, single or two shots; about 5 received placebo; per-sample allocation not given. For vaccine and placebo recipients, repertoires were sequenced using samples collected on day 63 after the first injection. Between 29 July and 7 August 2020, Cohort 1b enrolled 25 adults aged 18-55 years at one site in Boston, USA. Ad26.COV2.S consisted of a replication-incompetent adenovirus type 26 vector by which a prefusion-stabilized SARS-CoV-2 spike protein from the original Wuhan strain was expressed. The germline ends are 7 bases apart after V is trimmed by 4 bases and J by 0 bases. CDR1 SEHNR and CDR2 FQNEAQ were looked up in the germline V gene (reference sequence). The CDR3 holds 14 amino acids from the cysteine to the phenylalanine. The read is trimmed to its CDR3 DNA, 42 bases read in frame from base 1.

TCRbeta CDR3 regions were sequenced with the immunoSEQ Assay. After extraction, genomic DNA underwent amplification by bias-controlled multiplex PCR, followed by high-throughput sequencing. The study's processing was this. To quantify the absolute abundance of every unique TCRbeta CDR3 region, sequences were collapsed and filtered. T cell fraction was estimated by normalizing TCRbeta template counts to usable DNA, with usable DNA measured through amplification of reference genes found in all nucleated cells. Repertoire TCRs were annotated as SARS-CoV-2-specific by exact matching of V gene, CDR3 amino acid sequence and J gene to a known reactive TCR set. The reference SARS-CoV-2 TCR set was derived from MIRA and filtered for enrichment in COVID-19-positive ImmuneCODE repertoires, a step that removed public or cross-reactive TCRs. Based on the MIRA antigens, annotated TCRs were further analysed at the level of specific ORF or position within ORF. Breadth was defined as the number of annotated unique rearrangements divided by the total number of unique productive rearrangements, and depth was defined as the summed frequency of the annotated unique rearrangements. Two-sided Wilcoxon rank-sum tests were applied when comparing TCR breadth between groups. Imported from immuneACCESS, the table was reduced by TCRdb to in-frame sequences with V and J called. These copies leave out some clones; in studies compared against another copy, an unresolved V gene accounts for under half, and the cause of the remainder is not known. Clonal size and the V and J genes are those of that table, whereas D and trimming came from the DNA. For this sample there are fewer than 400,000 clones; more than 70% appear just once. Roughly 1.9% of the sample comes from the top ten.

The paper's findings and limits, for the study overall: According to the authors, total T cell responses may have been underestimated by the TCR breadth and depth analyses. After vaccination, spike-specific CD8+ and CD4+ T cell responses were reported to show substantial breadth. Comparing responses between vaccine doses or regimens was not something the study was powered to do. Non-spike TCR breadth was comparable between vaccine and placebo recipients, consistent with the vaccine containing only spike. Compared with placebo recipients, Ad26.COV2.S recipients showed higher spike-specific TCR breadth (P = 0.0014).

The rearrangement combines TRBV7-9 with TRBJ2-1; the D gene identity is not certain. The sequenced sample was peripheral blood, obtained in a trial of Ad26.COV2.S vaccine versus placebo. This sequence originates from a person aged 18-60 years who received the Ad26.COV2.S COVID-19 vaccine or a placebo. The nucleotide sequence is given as TGTGCCAGCAGCTCTGAGAGCTCCTACAATGAGCAGTTCTTC. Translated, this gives CASSSESSYNEQFF.